The rows below give T cell receptor beta chains drawn from one sample of a study of blood T cell repertoires in COVID-19. Profiled with immunoSEQ multiplex PCR; TCRdb holds only in-frame clones, not every one. Here the sample spans about 410,000 clones, roughly 88% being singletons. The specimen was peripheral blood. These receptor sequences come from a woman in her twenties or thirties with active or convalescent COVID-19. Both conserved end residues are part of each CDR3. The D gene is left open where the match is weak. The listing skips clone size in some rows; elsewhere it reads once, few, many or a size class.

>.|TRBV27|TRBJ1-2|.
TGTGCCAGCAGTTTCGGGGGGGTAGGCTATGGCTACACCTTC
CASSFGGVGYGYTF
>.|TRBV5-6|TRBJ1-3|once
TGTGCCAGCAGCCCGACATTTGGGTTGTCCGGAAACACCATATATTTT
CASSPTFGLSGNTIYF
>TRBD2|TRBV5-1|TRBJ2-1|.
TGCGCCAGCAGCTTCACTAGCGGCCCTTACAATGAGCAGTTCTTC
CASSFTSGPYNEQFF
>.|TRBV18|TRBJ1-1|.
TGTGCCAGCTCCCTGTCGGGGGGTGCTGAAGCTTTCTTT
CASSLSGGAEAFF
>TRBD2|TRBV9|TRBJ2-1|.
TGTGCCAGCAGCCGCACTAGCGGGGGAGCCTGGGGTGAGCAGTTCTTC
CASSRTSGGAWGEQFF
>TRBD2|TRBV7-6|TRBJ2-4|.
TGTGCCAGCAGCTTAGTTTCAGATGGGAGGGCCGGGAACATTCAGTACTTC
CASSLVSDGRAGNIQYF
>TRBD1|TRBV10-1|TRBJ2-7|.
TGCGCCAGCAGTGATAGGACAGGGGGAAGCTCCTACGAGCAGTACTTC
CASSDRTGGSSYEQYF
>TRBD2|TRBV5-1|TRBJ2-5|.
TGCGCCAGCAAACTCTCTAGCGGGCCGCTGAAAGAGACCCAGTACTTC
CASKLSSGPLKETQYF
>TRBD1|TRBV5-1|TRBJ2-7|few
TGCGCCAGCAGCTTGATGACAGGGCCGGCAGACGAGCAGTACTTC
CASSLMTGPADEQYF
>.|TRBV20-1|TRBJ2-7|few
TGCAGTGGAAGTGAACTTCTGACACCCTACGAGCAGTACTTC
CSGSELLTPYEQYF
>.|TRBV25-1|TRBJ2-3|.
TGTGCCAGCAGTGATCAGGGCCTGGACACAGATACGCAGTATTTT
CASSDQGLDTDTQYF
>.|TRBV10-3|TRBJ1-2|few
TGTGCCATCAGGGGGGGAGCCGCCTCGAGTGATAGCTACACCTTC
CAIRGGAASSDSYTF
>TRBD1|TRBV11-1|TRBJ2-7|.
TGTGCCAGCAGCTTAGAAACAGGGGCCTACGAGCAGTACTTC
CASSLETGAYEQYF
>TRBD1|TRBV5-1|TRBJ2-7|once
TGCGCCAGCAGCCCCTCCCCGGGACAGGGATCCTACGAGCAGTACTTC
CASSPSPGQGSYEQYF
>.|TRBV10-2|TRBJ1-4|few
TGCGCCAGCAGTTCCGGGGACTTAGATGAAAAACTGTTTTTT
CASSSGDLDEKLFF
>.|TRBV3-1/TRBV3-2|TRBJ1-1|.
TGTGCCAGCAGCCAACGACAGGACAACACTGAAGCTTTCTTT
CASSQRQDNTEAFF
>TRBD1|TRBV5-4|TRBJ2-1|.
TGTGCCAGCAGCTTGGACGAACAGGGGGGTGAGCAGTTCTTC
CASSLDEQGGEQFF
>TRBD2|TRBV4-1|TRBJ2-2|.
TGCGCCAGCAGCCAAAAGGGGGCCCTAGCGGGAGGGACCGGGGAGCTGTTTTTT
CASSQKGALAGGTGELFF
>.|TRBV10-2|TRBJ1-1|.
TGCGCCAGCAGTGAGTCCGGCAGGGCGGGGAGAGCTTTCTTT
CASSESGRAGRAFF
>.|TRBV23-1|TRBJ1-5|.
TGCGCCAGCAGTCTCCAAGGGCAGGGTTCGAATCAGCCCCAGCATTTT
CASSLQGQGSNQPQHF
>TRBD1|TRBV9|TRBJ2-3|once
TGTGCCAGCAGCGAGACGACAGGGTCCACAGATACGCAGTATTTT
CASSETTGSTDTQYF
>.|TRBV6-5|TRBJ2-5|.
TGTGCCAGCAGAACCACTCCCCAAGAGACCCAGTACTTC
CASRTTPQETQYF